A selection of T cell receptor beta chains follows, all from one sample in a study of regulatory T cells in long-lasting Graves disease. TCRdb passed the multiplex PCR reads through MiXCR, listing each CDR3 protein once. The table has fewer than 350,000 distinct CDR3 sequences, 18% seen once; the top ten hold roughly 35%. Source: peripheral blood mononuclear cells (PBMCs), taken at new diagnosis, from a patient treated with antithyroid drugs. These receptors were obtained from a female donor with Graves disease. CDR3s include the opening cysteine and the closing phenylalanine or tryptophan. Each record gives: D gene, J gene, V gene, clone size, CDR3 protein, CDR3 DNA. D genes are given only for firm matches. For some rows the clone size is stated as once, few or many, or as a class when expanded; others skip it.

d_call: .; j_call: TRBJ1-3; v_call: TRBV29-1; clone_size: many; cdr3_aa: CSVERSRGGNTIYF; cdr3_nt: TGCAGCGTTGAACGTAGCAGGGGTGGAAACACCATATATTTT
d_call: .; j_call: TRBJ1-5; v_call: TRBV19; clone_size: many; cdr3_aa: CAIGGDVSRGPQHF; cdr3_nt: TGTGCCATTGGGGGGGACGTTAGCAGGGGGCCCCAGCATTTT
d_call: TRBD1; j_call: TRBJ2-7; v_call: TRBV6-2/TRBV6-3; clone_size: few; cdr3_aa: CASSVVPGGYEQYF; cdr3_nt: TGTGCCAGCAGTGTGGTCCCAGGGGGCTACGAGCAGTACTTC
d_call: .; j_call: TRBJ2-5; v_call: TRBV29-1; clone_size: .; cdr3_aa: CSVVHPQETQYF; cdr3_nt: TGCAGCGTTGTACATCCACAAGAGACCCAGTACTTC
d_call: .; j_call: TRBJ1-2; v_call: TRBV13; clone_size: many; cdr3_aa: CASSFVKAGYGYTF; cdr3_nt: TGTGCCAGCAGCTTCGTCAAGGCTGGCTATGGCTACACCTTC
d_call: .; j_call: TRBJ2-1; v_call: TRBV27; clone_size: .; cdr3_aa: CASSPRGLLSSYNEQFF; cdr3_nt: TGTGCCAGCAGTCCCCGAGGGCTATTAAGCTCCTACAATGAGCAGTTCTTC
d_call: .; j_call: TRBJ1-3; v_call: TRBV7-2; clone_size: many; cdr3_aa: CASSFGRDLSGNTIYF; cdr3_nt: TGTGCCAGCAGCTTCGGCAGGGATCTCTCTGGAAACACCATATATTTT
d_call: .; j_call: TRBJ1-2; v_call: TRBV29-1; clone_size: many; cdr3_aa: CSVEGALLGRGAERYGYTF; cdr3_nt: TGCAGCGTTGAAGGCGCCCTGCTAGGACGTGGCGCGGAGCGCTATGGCTACACCTTC
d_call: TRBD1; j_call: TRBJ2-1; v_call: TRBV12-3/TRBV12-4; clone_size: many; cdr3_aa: CASSLGQGEGYNEQFF; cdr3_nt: TGTGCCAGCAGTTTAGGACAGGGCGAAGGATACAATGAGCAGTTCTTC
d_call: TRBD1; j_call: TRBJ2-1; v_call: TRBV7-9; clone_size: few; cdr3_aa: CASSLTTGGENENGQFF; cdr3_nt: TGTGCCAGCAGCTTAACCACAGGGGGCGAGAATGAAAATGGGCAGTTCTTC
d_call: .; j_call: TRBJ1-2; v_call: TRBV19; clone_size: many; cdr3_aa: CASTRSPTGLLGYTF; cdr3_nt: TGTGCCAGTACCAGATCTCCGACAGGTTTACTTGGCTACACCTTC
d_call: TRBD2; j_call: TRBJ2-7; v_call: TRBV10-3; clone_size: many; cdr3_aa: CAISESLGLAGDEQYF; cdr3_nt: TGTGCCATCAGTGAGTCGTTGGGACTAGCGGGAGACGAGCAGTACTTC
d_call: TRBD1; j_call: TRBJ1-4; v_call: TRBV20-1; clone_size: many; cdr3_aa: CSARGTGGRVPEKLFF; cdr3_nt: TGCAGTGCTAGAGGGACAGGGGGCAGAGTGCCTGAAAAACTGTTTTTT
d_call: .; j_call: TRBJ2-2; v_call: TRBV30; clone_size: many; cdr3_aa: CAWNPGRSTGELFF; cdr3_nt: TGTGCCTGGAACCCGGGAAGATCCACCGGGGAGCTGTTTTTT
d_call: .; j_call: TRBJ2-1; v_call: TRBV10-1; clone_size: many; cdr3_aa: CASSESGSGLNEQFF; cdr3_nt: TGCGCCAGCAGTGAGTCGGGATCGGGCTTGAATGAGCAGTTCTTC